This is a list of T cell receptor beta chains from one sample in a study of a mutant IDH1 vaccine in newly diagnosed glioma. The antigens these receptors bind are not known. Repertoires were generated with immunoSEQ multiplex PCR, while TCRdb's copy carries only in-frame clones and drops some. Of over 30,000 clones listed, around 87% are singletons. The specimen comprised PBMCs, sampled from a glioma patient whose treatment included an IDH1 peptide vaccine. These receptors originate from a woman in her 30s with glioma. The CDR3 runs from the conserved cysteine through the conserved F or W. Fields, in order: clone size, D gene, J gene, V gene, CDR3 protein, CDR3 DNA. The D gene is left open where the match is weak. A clone size is listed for some rows: how often the clone was seen (once, few, many), or a class if it is expanded.

clone_size: NA; d_call: NA; j_call: TRBJ1-5; v_call: TRBV4-1; cdr3_aa: CASSQAGYSGQPQHF; cdr3_nt: TGCGCCAGCAGCCAAGCAGGGTACTCCGGTCAGCCCCAGCATTTT
clone_size: NA; d_call: NA; j_call: TRBJ2-2; v_call: TRBV27; cdr3_aa: CATKGGIETGELFF; cdr3_nt: TGTGCCACCAAGGGCGGGATCGAGACCGGGGAGCTGTTTTTT
clone_size: few; d_call: TRBD1; j_call: TRBJ1-4; v_call: TRBV2; cdr3_aa: CASSEPDWTGEGHEKLFF; cdr3_nt: TGTGCCAGCAGTGAACCCGATTGGACAGGGGAGGGGCATGAAAAACTGTTTTTT
clone_size: NA; d_call: TRBD1; j_call: TRBJ2-7; v_call: TRBV6-1; cdr3_aa: CATLPSGQGAYEQYF; cdr3_nt: TGTGCCACCCTCCCCTCGGGACAGGGGGCTTACGAGCAGTACTTC
clone_size: NA; d_call: NA; j_call: TRBJ2-3; v_call: TRBV5-5; cdr3_aa: CASTRGKDTQYF; cdr3_nt: TGTGCCAGCACCCGGGGGAAAGATACGCAGTATTTT
clone_size: few; d_call: NA; j_call: TRBJ1-5; v_call: TRBV18; cdr3_aa: CASSPDRGGNQPQHF; cdr3_nt: TGTGCCAGCTCACCGGACAGAGGAGGCAATCAGCCCCAGCATTTT
clone_size: NA; d_call: NA; j_call: TRBJ1-2; v_call: TRBV5-6; cdr3_aa: CASSLQGGVGYTF; cdr3_nt: TGTGCCAGCAGCTTGCAGGGTGGGGTAGGCTACACCTTC
clone_size: few; d_call: NA; j_call: TRBJ1-1; v_call: TRBV4-1; cdr3_aa: CASSQVERMNTEAFF; cdr3_nt: TGCGCCAGCAGCCAAGTAGAGAGAATGAACACTGAAGCTTTCTTT
clone_size: NA; d_call: NA; j_call: TRBJ2-7; v_call: TRBV7-8; cdr3_aa: CASSLPEPGEQYF; cdr3_nt: TGTGCCAGCAGCCTCCCAGAACCCGGGGAGCAGTACTTC
clone_size: NA; d_call: TRBD1; j_call: TRBJ1-2; v_call: TRBV19; cdr3_aa: CASRGGQGALNYGYTF; cdr3_nt: TGTGCCAGTAGGGGTGGACAGGGGGCTCTTAACTATGGCTACACCTTC
clone_size: NA; d_call: NA; j_call: TRBJ1-1; v_call: TRBV4-2; cdr3_aa: CASSLPGPRPHPTEAFF; cdr3_nt: TGTGCCAGCAGCCTGCCCGGCCCCAGGCCCCACCCCACTGAAGCTTTCTTT
clone_size: NA; d_call: NA; j_call: TRBJ1-1; v_call: TRBV7-2; cdr3_aa: CASSPFRGGNTEAFF; cdr3_nt: TGTGCCAGCAGCCCGTTCCGCGGGGGGAACACTGAAGCTTTCTTT
clone_size: NA; d_call: NA; j_call: TRBJ1-2; v_call: TRBV4-1; cdr3_aa: CASSQAGTGNYGYTF; cdr3_nt: TGCGCCAGCAGCCAAGCCGGGACGGGAAACTATGGCTACACCTTC
clone_size: NA; d_call: NA; j_call: TRBJ1-1; v_call: TRBV5-1; cdr3_aa: CASSPQTGNTEAFF; cdr3_nt: TGCGCCAGCAGCCCCCAAACAGGGAACACTGAAGCTTTCTTT
clone_size: NA; d_call: NA; j_call: TRBJ2-1; v_call: TRBV6-5; cdr3_aa: CASSYRGATYNEQFF; cdr3_nt: TGTGCCAGCAGTTACCGGGGGGCCACCTACAATGAGCAGTTCTTC
clone_size: NA; d_call: NA; j_call: TRBJ2-5; v_call: TRBV6-5; cdr3_aa: CASSYSETQYF; cdr3_nt: TGTGCCAGCAGTTACTCGGAGACCCAGTACTTC
clone_size: NA; d_call: NA; j_call: TRBJ1-4; v_call: TRBV25-1; cdr3_aa: CASSEFAGRGEKLFF; cdr3_nt: TGTGCCAGCAGTGAATTCGCCGGCCGAGGTGAAAAACTGTTTTTT
clone_size: NA; d_call: NA; j_call: TRBJ1-1; v_call: TRBV7-2; cdr3_aa: CASSLVGGQEAFF; cdr3_nt: TGTGCCAGCAGCTTAGTAGGCGGACAGGAAGCTTTCTTT
clone_size: NA; d_call: TRBD2; j_call: TRBJ2-7; v_call: TRBV5-1; cdr3_aa: CASSPPGGRGSSYEQYF; cdr3_nt: TGCGCCAGCAGCCCCCCGGGGGGGCGGGGGTCCTCCTACGAGCAGTACTTC
clone_size: NA; d_call: TRBD1; j_call: TRBJ2-6; v_call: TRBV5-1; cdr3_aa: CASSSTGTGANVLTF; cdr3_nt: TGCGCCAGCAGCTCGACAGGGACTGGGGCCAACGTCCTGACTTTC
clone_size: once; d_call: NA; j_call: TRBJ2-5; v_call: TRBV9; cdr3_aa: CASSVGGRDIQETQYF; cdr3_nt: TGTGCCAGCAGCGTAGGAGGCCGGGACATCCAAGAGACCCAGTACTTC
clone_size: NA; d_call: TRBD2; j_call: TRBJ2-7; v_call: TRBV19; cdr3_aa: CASALLAGVGGSYEQYF; cdr3_nt: TGTGCCAGTGCTCTACTAGCGGGGGTTGGGGGCTCCTACGAGCAGTACTTC
clone_size: NA; d_call: NA; j_call: TRBJ2-6; v_call: TRBV5-1; cdr3_aa: CASNPPDSGANVLTF; cdr3_nt: TGCGCCAGCAATCCACCAGACTCTGGGGCCAACGTCCTGACTTTC
clone_size: NA; d_call: NA; j_call: TRBJ1-1; v_call: TRBV4-1; cdr3_aa: CASSRGQMNTEAFF; cdr3_nt: TGCGCCAGCAGCCGCGGACAGATGAACACTGAAGCTTTCTTT
clone_size: NA; d_call: TRBD1; j_call: TRBJ2-2; v_call: TRBV7-9; cdr3_aa: CASSPRQGENTGELFF; cdr3_nt: TGTGCCAGCAGCCCAAGACAGGGGGAGAACACCGGGGAGCTGTTTTTT
clone_size: NA; d_call: TRBD1; j_call: TRBJ2-3; v_call: TRBV5-6; cdr3_aa: CASRKKDRATDTQYF; cdr3_nt: TGTGCCAGCAGGAAAAAGGACAGGGCGACAGATACGCAGTATTTT
clone_size: few; d_call: TRBD1; j_call: TRBJ1-4; v_call: TRBV6-5; cdr3_aa: CASRSGGAGSEKLFF; cdr3_nt: TGTGCCAGCAGGTCAGGGGGCGCCGGGTCTGAAAAACTGTTTTTT
clone_size: NA; d_call: NA; j_call: TRBJ1-2; v_call: TRBV6-5; cdr3_aa: CASRSDRNYNYGYTF; cdr3_nt: TGTGCCAGCAGATCCGACAGAAACTATAACTATGGCTACACCTTC
clone_size: NA; d_call: TRBD1; j_call: TRBJ1-5; v_call: TRBV30; cdr3_aa: CAWSVLGPTGLTQPQHF; cdr3_nt: TGTGCCTGGAGTGTACTAGGTCCGACAGGGCTCACTCAGCCCCAGCATTTT
clone_size: NA; d_call: TRBD1; j_call: TRBJ1-2; v_call: TRBV14; cdr3_aa: CASSQVGTGNYGYTF; cdr3_nt: TGTGCCAGCAGCCAAGTGGGGACAGGGAACTATGGCTACACCTTC
clone_size: NA; d_call: TRBD2; j_call: TRBJ2-3; v_call: TRBV7-2; cdr3_aa: CASSLSGALTDTQYF; cdr3_nt: TGTGCCAGCAGCTTGAGCGGGGCCCTCACAGATACGCAGTATTTT
clone_size: NA; d_call: NA; j_call: TRBJ2-4; v_call: TRBV5-6; cdr3_aa: CASSLRVRAAPNIQYF; cdr3_nt: TGTGCCAGCAGCTTAAGAGTCAGGGCCGCCCCAAACATTCAGTACTTC
clone_size: NA; d_call: TRBD1; j_call: TRBJ2-7; v_call: TRBV6-6; cdr3_aa: CARGQGVSYEQYF; cdr3_nt: TGTGCCAGGGGGCAGGGGGTTTCCTACGAGCAGTACTTC
clone_size: NA; d_call: NA; j_call: TRBJ1-2; v_call: TRBV18; cdr3_aa: CASSPPGAAAGYTF; cdr3_nt: TGTGCCAGCTCACCCCCTGGGGCAGCGGCTGGCTACACCTTC
clone_size: NA; d_call: NA; j_call: TRBJ1-1; v_call: TRBV5-5; cdr3_aa: CASSLERQSEAFF; cdr3_nt: TGTGCCAGCAGCTTGGAGAGGCAGTCTGAAGCTTTCTTT
clone_size: NA; d_call: NA; j_call: TRBJ2-6; v_call: TRBV2; cdr3_aa: CASSPMGSSGANVLTF; cdr3_nt: TGTGCCAGCAGTCCTATGGGGAGCTCTGGGGCCAACGTCCTGACTTTC
clone_size: NA; d_call: NA; j_call: TRBJ1-1; v_call: TRBV7-3; cdr3_aa: CASSKGLQGTEAFF; cdr3_nt: TGTGCCAGCAGCAAGGGACTCCAAGGGACTGAAGCTTTCTTT
clone_size: NA; d_call: NA; j_call: TRBJ2-7; v_call: TRBV12-5; cdr3_aa: CASGPSLYEQYF; cdr3_nt: TGTGCTAGTGGTCCCTCATTATACGAGCAGTACTTC
clone_size: NA; d_call: NA; j_call: TRBJ1-5; v_call: TRBV7-9; cdr3_aa: CASSLGAGHQPQHF; cdr3_nt: TGTGCCAGCAGCTTAGGGGCAGGGCATCAGCCCCAGCATTTT
clone_size: NA; d_call: NA; j_call: TRBJ2-7; v_call: TRBV4-2; cdr3_aa: CASSQEGHRSYEQYF; cdr3_nt: TGTGCCAGCAGCCAAGAAGGACACCGCTCCTACGAGCAGTACTTC
clone_size: NA; d_call: NA; j_call: TRBJ1-1; v_call: TRBV5-1; cdr3_aa: CASSLGGGVIAEAFF; cdr3_nt: TGCGCCAGCAGCTTGGGTGGGGGAGTAATCGCTGAAGCTTTCTTT
clone_size: once; d_call: NA; j_call: TRBJ2-7; v_call: TRBV6-1; cdr3_aa: CASTQHGSYEQYF; cdr3_nt: TGTGCCAGCACCCAGCATGGCTCCTACGAGCAGTACTTC
clone_size: NA; d_call: TRBD1; j_call: TRBJ2-1; v_call: TRBV10-3; cdr3_aa: CATCEWTGNEQFF; cdr3_nt: TGTGCCACCTGCGAATGGACAGGGAATGAGCAGTTCTTC
clone_size: few; d_call: NA; j_call: TRBJ2-7; v_call: TRBV18; cdr3_aa: CASSQGSYEQYF; cdr3_nt: TGTGCCAGCTCACAGGGCTCCTACGAGCAGTACTTC
clone_size: NA; d_call: NA; j_call: TRBJ1-2; v_call: TRBV7-2; cdr3_aa: CASSPNSGTNTF; cdr3_nt: TGTGCCAGCAGCCCAAACTCCGGGACAAACACCTTC
clone_size: NA; d_call: NA; j_call: TRBJ1-1; v_call: TRBV6-4; cdr3_aa: CASKENTEAFF; cdr3_nt: TGTGCCAGCAAGGAGAACACTGAAGCTTTCTTT
clone_size: NA; d_call: NA; j_call: TRBJ1-1; v_call: TRBV7-9; cdr3_aa: CASSLPGGRDEAFF; cdr3_nt: TGTGCCAGCAGCTTACCGGGTGGGCGCGATGAAGCTTTCTTT
clone_size: NA; d_call: NA; j_call: TRBJ2-7; v_call: TRBV7-7; cdr3_aa: CASSQDIGNEQYF; cdr3_nt: TGTGCCAGCAGCCAAGACATAGGCAACGAGCAGTACTTC
clone_size: NA; d_call: NA; j_call: TRBJ2-3; v_call: TRBV19; cdr3_aa: CASSQGRQDTQYF; cdr3_nt: TGTGCCAGTAGCCAGGGTAGACAGGATACGCAGTATTTT
clone_size: NA; d_call: NA; j_call: TRBJ2-6; v_call: TRBV2; cdr3_aa: CASRVWGESGANVLTF; cdr3_nt: TGTGCCAGCAGGGTCTGGGGGGAATCCGGGGCCAACGTCCTGACTTTC
clone_size: NA; d_call: NA; j_call: TRBJ2-3; v_call: TRBV19; cdr3_aa: CASSSHTGLDTQYF; cdr3_nt: TGTGCCAGTAGTTCGCACACGGGGCTCGATACGCAGTATTTT
clone_size: NA; d_call: TRBD1; j_call: TRBJ1-6; v_call: TRBV4-3; cdr3_aa: CASSQEVGGGSPLHF; cdr3_nt: TGCGCCAGCAGCCAAGAGGTGGGAGGGGGCTCACCCCTCCACTTT
clone_size: NA; d_call: NA; j_call: TRBJ1-1; v_call: TRBV7-8; cdr3_aa: CASSLETEEAFF; cdr3_nt: TGTGCCAGCAGCTTGGAGACAGAGGAAGCTTTCTTT
clone_size: few; d_call: NA; j_call: TRBJ1-4; v_call: TRBV15; cdr3_aa: CATSRAAKYHEKLFF; cdr3_nt: TGTGCCACCAGCAGAGCAGCGAAGTATCATGAAAAACTGTTTTTT
clone_size: NA; d_call: TRBD1; j_call: TRBJ2-7; v_call: TRBV13; cdr3_aa: CASSLGGQGGSYEQYF; cdr3_nt: TGTGCCAGCAGCTTAGGGGGACAGGGGGGATCCTACGAGCAGTACTTC